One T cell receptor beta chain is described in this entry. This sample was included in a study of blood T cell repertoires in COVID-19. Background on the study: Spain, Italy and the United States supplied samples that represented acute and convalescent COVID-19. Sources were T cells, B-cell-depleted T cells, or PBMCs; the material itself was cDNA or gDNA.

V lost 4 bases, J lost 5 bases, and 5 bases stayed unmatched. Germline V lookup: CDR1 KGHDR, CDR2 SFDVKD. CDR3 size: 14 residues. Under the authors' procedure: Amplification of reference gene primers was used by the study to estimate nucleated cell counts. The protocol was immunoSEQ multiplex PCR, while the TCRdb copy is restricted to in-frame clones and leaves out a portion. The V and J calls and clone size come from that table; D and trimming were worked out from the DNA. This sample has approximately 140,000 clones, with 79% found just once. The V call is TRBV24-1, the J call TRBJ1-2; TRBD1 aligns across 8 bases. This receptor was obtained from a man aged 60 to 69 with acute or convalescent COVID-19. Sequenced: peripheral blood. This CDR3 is CATSEPGGAYGYTF. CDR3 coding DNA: TGTGCCACCAGTGAACCAGGGGGCGCGTATGGCTACACCTTC.